This T cell receptor beta chain was sequenced in a study of blood T cell repertoires in COVID-19. Study details: Nucleic acid was either cDNA or gDNA, and it came from T cells, B-cell-depleted T cells, or PBMCs.

In the source study's methods: Amplifying reference gene primers gave estimates of nucleated cell counts. Data came from immunoSEQ multiplex PCR; TCRdb stores just in-frame clones and leaves some out. From that table come the V and J calls and clone size; the DNA was used to work out D and trimming. The table lists 100,000 to 150,000 clones, around nine tenths of them singletons. The ends were cut back, 3 bases at V and 5 bases at J, with 9 bases in the middle. The CDR3 sequence is 13 residues long. Germline values: CDR1 SGHNT, CDR2 YYREEE (reference sequence). This clonotype was sampled from a woman between 65 and 79 years old with COVID-19, enrolled during active disease. This sequence joins TRBV5-4 and TRBJ2-1; D is possibly TRBD1 (6 bases). The sequencing sample was made of peripheral blood. The CDR3 nucleotides read TGTGCCAGCAGCTGGGGACACGACAATGAGCAGTTCTTC. As protein: CASSWGHDNEQFF.